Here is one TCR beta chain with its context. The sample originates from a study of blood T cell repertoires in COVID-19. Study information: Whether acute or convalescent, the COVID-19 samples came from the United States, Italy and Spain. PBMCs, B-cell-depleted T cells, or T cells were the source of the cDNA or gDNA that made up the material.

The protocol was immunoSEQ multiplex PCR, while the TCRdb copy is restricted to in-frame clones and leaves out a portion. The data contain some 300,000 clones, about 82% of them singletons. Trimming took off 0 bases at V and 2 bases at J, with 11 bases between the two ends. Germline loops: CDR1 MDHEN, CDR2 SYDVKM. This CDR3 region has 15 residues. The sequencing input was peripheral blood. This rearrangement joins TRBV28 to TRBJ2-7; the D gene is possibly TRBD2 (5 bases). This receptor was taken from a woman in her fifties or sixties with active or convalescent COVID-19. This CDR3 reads CASSLWGRDTYEQYF. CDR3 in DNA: TGTGCCAGCAGTTTATGGGGGAGAGATACCTACGAGCAGTACTTC.